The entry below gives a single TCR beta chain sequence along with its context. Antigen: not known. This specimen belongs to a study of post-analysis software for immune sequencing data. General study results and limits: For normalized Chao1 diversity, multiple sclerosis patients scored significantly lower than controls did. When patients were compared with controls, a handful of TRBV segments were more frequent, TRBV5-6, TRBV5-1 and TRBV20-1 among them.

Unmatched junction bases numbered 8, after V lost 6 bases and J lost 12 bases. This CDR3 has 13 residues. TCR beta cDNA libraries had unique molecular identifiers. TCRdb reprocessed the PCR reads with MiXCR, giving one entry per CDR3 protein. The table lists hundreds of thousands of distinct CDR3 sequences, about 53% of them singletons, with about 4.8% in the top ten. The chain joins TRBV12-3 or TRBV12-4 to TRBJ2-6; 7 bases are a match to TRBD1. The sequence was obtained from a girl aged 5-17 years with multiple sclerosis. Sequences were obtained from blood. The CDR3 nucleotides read TGTGCCAGCAGGGCAGGGGGTTCCGTCGTCCTGACTTTC. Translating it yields CASRAGGSVVLTF.